The rows below give T cell receptor beta chains drawn from one sample of a study of technical replicates of blood from a few donors. Measured with immunoSEQ multiplex PCR; TCRdb has only the in-frame clones, and not every one. The data hold tens of thousands of clones, with roughly 94% observed a single time. The sequenced sample consisted of T cells isolated from PBMCs. These TCRs come from a human donor in good health. Each CDR3 is given with its conserved first and last residue. Fields, in order: J gene, clone size, D gene, V gene, CDR3 DNA, CDR3 protein. The D gene is left open where the match is weak. For some rows the clone size is stated as once, few or many, or as a class when expanded; others skip it.

>TRBJ2-7|NA|TRBD2|TRBV7-2
TGTGCCAGCAGCTTACGACACGGGACTAGCGGGACCTACGAGCAGTACTTC
CASSLRHGTSGTYEQYF
>TRBJ1-2|NA|NA|TRBV28
TGTGCCAGCAGTTACGGGATTAGGGATGGCTACACCTTC
CASSYGIRDGYTF
>TRBJ1-2|NA|NA|TRBV10-2
TGCGCCAGCAGTGAAAATCCCGGTACAGGGCCAAATGGCTACACCTTC
CASSENPGTGPNGYTF
>TRBJ2-7|NA|TRBD1|TRBV4-1
TGCGCCAGCAGCGCACGACAGGGGACGTGGTACGAGCAGTACTTC
CASSARQGTWYEQYF
>TRBJ1-2|NA|TRBD1|TRBV6-1
TGTGCCAGCAGTGAAAGGGGACAGGGGGCAAGCTATGGCTACACCTTC
CASSERGQGASYGYTF
>TRBJ1-1|NA|TRBD1|TRBV5-6
TGTGCCAGCAGCTTTGGGACAGATGAAGCTTTCTTT
CASSFGTDEAFF
>TRBJ1-2|NA|NA|TRBV19
TGTGCCAGTAGTATTGGAGGGACGCCAGGCTACACCTTC
CASSIGGTPGYTF
>TRBJ1-1|once|TRBD1|TRBV19
TGTGCCAGTAGTAGACAGGGGGCGAACACTGAAGCTTTCTTT
CASSRQGANTEAFF
>TRBJ2-1|NA|TRBD1|TRBV7-9
TGTGCCAGCAGCAGCCCAGGACAGGGTTCCTTCAATGAGCAGTTCTTC
CASSSPGQGSFNEQFF
>TRBJ2-2|once|NA|TRBV7-2
TGTGCCAGCAGCATCCAAGGGGGGGCGCAGGCGCTGTTTTTT
CASSIQGGAQALFF
>TRBJ2-2|NA|TRBD2|TRBV5-4
TGTGCCAGCAGCCCCCGGATAGCGGGAGGGCGTGACACCGGGGAGCTGTTTTTT
CASSPRIAGGRDTGELFF
>TRBJ2-7|NA|TRBD2|TRBV9
TGTGCCAGCAGCGTAGCCGAGACTAGCGGGAGAGGTAAGGCTCCCTACGAGCAGTACTTC
CASSVAETSGRGKAPYEQYF
>TRBJ2-3|NA|TRBD2|TRBV27
TGTGCCAGCAGTACACTAGCGGGGCAGACAGATACGCAGTATTTT
CASSTLAGQTDTQYF
>TRBJ2-1|once|NA|TRBV6-6
TGTGCCAGCAGTTACGCCCTTCGGTTTGACAATGAGCAGTTCTTC
CASSYALRFDNEQFF
>TRBJ2-1|NA|TRBD1|TRBV10-3
TGTGCCATCAGTGGGGGACAGGGCCAGTTCTTC
CAISGGQGQFF
>TRBJ2-7|NA|TRBD2|TRBV4-1
TGCGCCAGCAGCCAAGATCAGGATAGCGGGAGGGCGGACGAGCAGTACTTC
CASSQDQDSGRADEQYF
>TRBJ2-1|once|NA|TRBV27
TGTGCCAGCAGTTTACGCAGGGGCGACAATGAGCAGTTCTTC
CASSLRRGDNEQFF
>TRBJ2-3|NA|TRBD2|TRBV28
TGTGCCAGCAGTACCAGGGACAGGTCGCTAGCGGGAGGGCTACCAGATACGCAGTATTTT
CASSTRDRSLAGGLPDTQYF
>TRBJ2-7|NA|NA|TRBV28
TGTGCCAGCAGTACGGGGATGAACTCCTACGAGCAGTACTTC
CASSTGMNSYEQYF
>TRBJ1-4|NA|TRBD1|TRBV14
TGTGCCAGCAGCCAAAACAGGGGTGAAAAACTGTTTTTT
CASSQNRGEKLFF
>TRBJ1-2|NA|NA|TRBV19
TGTGCCAGTAGTATGGTGGGAGGTGGCTATGGCTACACCTTC
CASSMVGGGYGYTF
>TRBJ1-5|once|NA|TRBV5-1
TGCGCCAGCAGCTTGGAGCCATTTAGCAATCAGCCCCAGCATTTT
CASSLEPFSNQPQHF
>TRBJ1-1|NA|NA|TRBV4-1
TGCGCCAGCAGCCAGACCACTGCAGGGAACACTGAAGCTTTCTTT
CASSQTTAGNTEAFF
>TRBJ2-6|NA|TRBD1|TRBV19
TGTGCCAGTTACAACCAGTTGGGGAAGCAGGGGGATTACTTCTCTGGGGCCAACGTCCTGACTTTC
CASYNQLGKQGDYFSGANVLTF
>TRBJ2-7|once|NA|TRBV29-1
TGCAGCGTCGCGAGACTTACTAGCTCCTACGAGCAGTACTTC
CSVARLTSSYEQYF
>TRBJ1-3|NA|NA|TRBV28
TGTGCCAGCAGTCAGGGAAGCTCTGGAAACACCATATATTTT
CASSQGSSGNTIYF
>TRBJ2-1|NA|NA|TRBV10-1
TGCGCCAGCAGTGACTTCTATGGAGACTTACCCAATGAGCAGTTCTTC
CASSDFYGDLPNEQFF
>TRBJ2-7|NA|NA|TRBV19
TGTGCCAGTAGTACCTGGCGGCAGGGAAGCTCCTACGAGCAGTACTTC
CASSTWRQGSSYEQYF
>TRBJ2-7|NA|NA|TRBV28
TGTGCCAGCAGGACGGGATTTCTGAGCTCCTACGAGCAGTACTTC
CASRTGFLSSYEQYF
>TRBJ2-3|NA|NA|TRBV13
TGTGCCAGCAGCGCGGCGGCGGGGGCTGATACGCAGTATTTT
CASSAAAGADTQYF
>TRBJ2-5|NA|NA|TRBV25-1
TGTGCCAGCAGTGACTCAGAGACCCAGTACTTC
CASSDSETQYF
>TRBJ1-6|NA|TRBD1|TRBV5-4
TGTGCCAGCAGCCCGAGGACAGGGGGAAATAATTCACCCCTCCACTTT
CASSPRTGGNNSPLHF
>TRBJ2-5|NA|TRBD2|TRBV5-4
TGTGCCAGCAGCTTGGTAGTAGCGGGGGGGCGAGAGACCCAGTACTTC
CASSLVVAGGRETQYF
>TRBJ2-1|NA|TRBD2|TRBV5-1
TGCGCCAGCAGCCGCGGGACTAGCGGGAGTGGGTCCTACAATGAGCAGTTCTTC
CASSRGTSGSGSYNEQFF
>TRBJ2-7|NA|TRBD2|TRBV6-1
TGTGCCAGCAGCCCGACTAGCGGCACCTACGAGCAGTACTTC
CASSPTSGTYEQYF
>TRBJ1-2|NA|NA|TRBV6-5
TGTGCCAGCATCGGACCTAGGGGGGGCTACACCTTC
CASIGPRGGYTF
>TRBJ2-6|NA|NA|TRBV28
TGTGCCAGCAGTCCAACCAGGGTCGTCCTGACTTTC
CASSPTRVVLTF
>TRBJ2-3|NA|TRBD2|TRBV12-5
TGTGCTAGTGGTTTGAAACCGGGGGGGGCTTGGACAGATACGCAGTATTTT
CASGLKPGGAWTDTQYF
>TRBJ1-1|NA|TRBD1|TRBV5-1
TGCGCCAGCAGCCTACGGACAGGAACTGAAGCTTTCTTT
CASSLRTGTEAFF
>TRBJ1-5|NA|TRBD1|TRBV19
TGTGCCAGTAGGGACAGGGGAAATCAGCCCCAGCATTTT
CASRDRGNQPQHF
>TRBJ1-1|NA|NA|TRBV28
TGTGCCAGTACGCAGGTCCCAGACACTGAAGCTTTCTTT
CASTQVPDTEAFF
>TRBJ1-1|NA|TRBD1|TRBV29-1
TGCAGCGTTATAAAGGGCCAGGGGGCGAGTACTGAAGCTTTCTTT
CSVIKGQGASTEAFF
>TRBJ2-5|once|TRBD2|TRBV5-1
TGCGCCAGCAGCCTGGCGGCCAGCGGGGGGGCCGGAGTCCAAGAGACCCAGTACTTC
CASSLAASGGAGVQETQYF
>TRBJ2-1|once|TRBD1|TRBV19
TGTGCCAGTATGGGTGGATGGGACAGGGCCTACAATGAGCAGTTCTTC
CASMGGWDRAYNEQFF
>TRBJ1-2|NA|NA|TRBV10-3
TGTGCCATCAGCACGGATCTAGAGGGAGGCTACACCTTC
CAISTDLEGGYTF